This is a list of T cell receptor beta chains from one sample in a study of blood T cell repertoires in COVID-19. Data came from immunoSEQ multiplex PCR; TCRdb stores just in-frame clones and leaves some out. This table has 150,000 to 200,000 clones, more than 70% appearing once. The sample consisted of PBMCs or T cells enriched from blood (not recorded which). These TCRs come from a man aged 35 to 55 who had recovered from COVID-19. Each CDR3 is given with its conserved first and last residue. The order of the fields is V gene, J gene, D gene, clone size, CDR3 protein, CDR3 DNA. A D gene is named only where the DNA matches it firmly. Where a row states a size, it is once, few, many or the class of an expanded clone; other rows omit it.

>TRBV18|TRBJ1-6|.|.
CASSIQGEGNSPLHF
TGTGCCAGCTCAATACAGGGAGAAGGAAATTCACCCCTCCACTTT
>TRBV10-3|TRBJ1-2|.|.
CAISETEINYGYTF
TGTGCCATCAGTGAAACAGAGATTAACTATGGCTACACCTTC
>TRBV6-5|TRBJ2-2|.|.
CASSPRTPNTGELFF
TGTGCCAGCAGTCCTAGGACACCGAACACCGGGGAGCTGTTTTTT
>TRBV27|TRBJ1-1|.|.
CASSLAGRRAFF
TGTGCCAGCAGTTTGGCGGGTAGAAGAGCTTTCTTT
>TRBV30|TRBJ1-2|.|.
CAWFTDFLSYGYTF
TGTGCCTGGTTTACAGATTTTCTAAGCTATGGCTACACCTTC
>TRBV27|TRBJ1-1|.|.
CASSTGIETEAFF
TGTGCCAGCAGTACGGGGATAGAGACTGAAGCTTTCTTT
>TRBV4-2|TRBJ1-2|TRBD1|.
CASSQDFGTGETYGYTF
TGTGCCAGCAGCCAAGATTTTGGTACAGGGGAGACCTATGGCTACACCTTC
>TRBV5-1|TRBJ2-5|.|.
CASSLATGREETQYF
TGCGCCAGCAGCTTGGCTACAGGGAGGGAAGAGACCCAGTACTTC
>TRBV19|TRBJ2-6|.|once
CASSIMRTGANVLTF
TGTGCCAGTAGTATTATGAGGACTGGGGCCAACGTCCTGACTTTC
>TRBV6-1|TRBJ2-6|.|.
CASSDPARGSGANVLTF
TGTGCCAGCAGTGACCCGGCGCGGGGCTCTGGGGCCAACGTCCTGACTTTC
>TRBV7-9|TRBJ2-3|.|.
CASSFEQYTDTQYF
TGTGCCAGCAGCTTTGAACAGTACACAGATACGCAGTATTTT
>TRBV6-5|TRBJ2-5|TRBD1|.
CASRHDRVRGETQYF
TGTGCCAGCAGACACGACAGGGTAAGAGGAGAGACCCAGTACTTC
>TRBV5-1|TRBJ2-2|TRBD1|.
CASSLEGQGYTGELFF
TGCGCCAGCAGCTTAGAGGGACAGGGGTACACCGGGGAGCTGTTTTTT
>TRBV7-9|TRBJ2-2|.|.
CASSLSGHTGELFF
TGTGCCAGCAGCTTATCAGGGCACACCGGGGAGCTGTTTTTT
>TRBV19|TRBJ1-1|.|.
CASEHRAGMNTEAFF
TGTGCCAGCGAACACCGGGCAGGGATGAACACTGAAGCTTTCTTT
>TRBV19|TRBJ1-5|TRBD1|.
CASSTPGQGNHQPQHF
TGTGCCAGTAGTACCCCGGGACAGGGGAACCATCAGCCCCAGCATTTT
>TRBV9|TRBJ2-3|.|.
CASNQVTDTQYF
TGTGCCAGCAACCAGGTCACAGATACGCAGTATTTT
>TRBV18|TRBJ1-1|.|.
CASSPPGGGITEAFF
TGTGCCAGCTCACCACCCGGAGGAGGTATCACTGAAGCTTTCTTT
>TRBV5-1|TRBJ2-1|.|.
CASSSRLEGNEQFF
TGCGCCAGCAGCTCCAGACTAGAGGGTAATGAGCAGTTCTTC
>TRBV11-2|TRBJ2-3|TRBD2|.
CASSRGGRNPDTQYF
TGTGCCAGCAGTCGGGGGGGTAGGAATCCAGATACGCAGTATTTT
>TRBV2|TRBJ2-5|.|few
CASSETGYQETQYF
TGTGCCAGCAGTGAAACAGGGTACCAAGAGACCCAGTACTTC
>TRBV15|TRBJ2-1|TRBD1|once
CATSAAKGQINEQFF
TGTGCCACCAGCGCGGCTAAGGGACAGATTAATGAGCAGTTCTTC
>TRBV7-2|TRBJ2-5|TRBD2|.
CASSFFGGAGETQYF
TGTGCCAGCAGCTTCTTCGGGGGGGCAGGAGAGACCCAGTACTTC
>TRBV7-9|TRBJ1-5|.|.
CASSLAGGSNQPQHF
TGTGCCAGCAGCTTAGCCGGCGGGAGCAATCAGCCCCAGCATTTT
>TRBV10-3|TRBJ2-2|TRBD2|.
CAISAGGPTNTGELFF
TGTGCCATCAGTGCGGGGGGGCCCACGAACACCGGGGAGCTGTTTTTT